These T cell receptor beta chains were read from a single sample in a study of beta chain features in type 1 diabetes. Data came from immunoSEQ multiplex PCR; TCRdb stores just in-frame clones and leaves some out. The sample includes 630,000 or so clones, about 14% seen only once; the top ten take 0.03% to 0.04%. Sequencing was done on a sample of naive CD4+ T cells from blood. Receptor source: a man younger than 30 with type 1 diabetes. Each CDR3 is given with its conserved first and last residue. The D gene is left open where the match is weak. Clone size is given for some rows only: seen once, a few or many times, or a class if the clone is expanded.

CDR3 DNA: TGTGCCAGCAACACAGGGGTGAACACTGAAGCTTTCTTT
CDR3 protein: CASNTGVNTEAFF
D gene: .
V gene: TRBV21-1
J gene: TRBJ1-1
clone size: .

CDR3 DNA: TGTGCCAGTAGTACTAGCGGGAGGGGCGAGCAGTACTTC
CDR3 protein: CASSTSGRGEQYF
D gene: TRBD2
V gene: TRBV19
J gene: TRBJ2-7
clone size: .

CDR3 DNA: TGCAGCGTTGTTCTCGGGACAGGGTATTTTGGCAATCAGCCCCAGCATTTT
CDR3 protein: CSVVLGTGYFGNQPQHF
D gene: TRBD1
V gene: TRBV29-1
J gene: TRBJ1-5
clone size: .

CDR3 DNA: TGCGCCAGCAGTTCCAGACTAGCGGGAGCGGCCGGGGAGCTGTTTTTT
CDR3 protein: CASSSRLAGAAGELFF
D gene: TRBD2
V gene: TRBV10-1
J gene: TRBJ2-2
clone size: .

CDR3 DNA: TGTGCCAGCAGCTCCGGGGCAGCAGATACGCAGTATTTT
CDR3 protein: CASSSGAADTQYF
D gene: .
V gene: TRBV7-9
J gene: TRBJ2-3
clone size: .

CDR3 DNA: TGTGCCAGCAGCCCCGCGGCAGGGGTTTTGGAGACCCAGTACTTC
CDR3 protein: CASSPAAGVLETQYF
D gene: .
V gene: TRBV9
J gene: TRBJ2-5
clone size: few

CDR3 DNA: TGCGCCAGCAGCAGCGGACAGGGTAGAGAGACCCAGTACTTC
CDR3 protein: CASSSGQGRETQYF
D gene: TRBD1
V gene: TRBV5-1
J gene: TRBJ2-5
clone size: few

CDR3 DNA: TGTGCCACCTGCAGGAAAGAGACCCAGTACTTC
CDR3 protein: CATCRKETQYF
D gene: .
V gene: TRBV6-5
J gene: TRBJ2-5
clone size: .

CDR3 DNA: TGTGCCAGCAGTTACGGTACTACCCGGGGTGAGCAGTTCTTC
CDR3 protein: CASSYGTTRGEQFF
D gene: .
V gene: TRBV6-6
J gene: TRBJ2-1
clone size: .

CDR3 DNA: TGTGCCTGGAGTGGGAGCGCCACCTACAATGAGCAGTTCTTC
CDR3 protein: CAWSGSATYNEQFF
D gene: .
V gene: TRBV30
J gene: TRBJ2-1
clone size: few

CDR3 DNA: TGTGCCAGTAGTATTTCGGACAGCTACGAGCAGTACTTC
CDR3 protein: CASSISDSYEQYF
D gene: .
V gene: TRBV19
J gene: TRBJ2-7
clone size: .

CDR3 DNA: TGTGCCAGCAGCCCGTGGACAGCCGGGCCGCTCACTGAAGCTTTCTTT
CDR3 protein: CASSPWTAGPLTEAFF
D gene: .
V gene: TRBV7-8
J gene: TRBJ1-1
clone size: few

CDR3 DNA: TGTGCCAGCAGCTTGTATAGACCGACCTACGAGCAGTACTTC
CDR3 protein: CASSLYRPTYEQYF
D gene: .
V gene: TRBV5-6
J gene: TRBJ2-7
clone size: .

CDR3 DNA: TGTGCCAGCAGTCAGGACAGGGGCGGCTACACCTTC
CDR3 protein: CASSQDRGGYTF
D gene: TRBD1
V gene: TRBV6-5
J gene: TRBJ1-2
clone size: few

CDR3 DNA: TGTGCCAGCAGTCTCCCTTGGGGGGGCGGCAATGAGCAGTTCTTC
CDR3 protein: CASSLPWGGGNEQFF
D gene: .
V gene: TRBV6-6
J gene: TRBJ2-1
clone size: few

CDR3 DNA: TGTGCCAGCAGTGAATACAGCTATAGCAATCAGCCCCAGCATTTT
CDR3 protein: CASSEYSYSNQPQHF
D gene: .
V gene: TRBV2
J gene: TRBJ1-5
clone size: few

CDR3 DNA: TGTGCCTGGACCTCGCAGGGCTACGAGCAGTACTTC
CDR3 protein: CAWTSQGYEQYF
D gene: .
V gene: TRBV30
J gene: TRBJ2-7
clone size: few

CDR3 DNA: TGTGCCAGCAGTCTCCAGGGCGCTTGGTACTTC
CDR3 protein: CASSLQGAWYF
D gene: .
V gene: TRBV7-9
J gene: TRBJ2-5
clone size: .

CDR3 DNA: TGCGCCAGCAGCCAAGGAGGGTTCAATCAGCCCCAGCATTTT
CDR3 protein: CASSQGGFNQPQHF
D gene: .
V gene: TRBV4-3
J gene: TRBJ1-5
clone size: few

CDR3 DNA: TGTGCCTGGGCCTCGGATGGGATTGAAGCTTTCTTT
CDR3 protein: CAWASDGIEAFF
D gene: .
V gene: TRBV30
J gene: TRBJ1-1
clone size: few

CDR3 DNA: TGCGCCAGCGAAAGGAGGTGGCGGGAGAATGGCTACAATGAGCAGTTCTTC
CDR3 protein: CASERRWRENGYNEQFF
D gene: TRBD2
V gene: TRBV23-1
J gene: TRBJ2-1
clone size: few

CDR3 DNA: TGTGCCATCGGGGGAAGGGCGTGGACAGATTACAATGAGCAGTTCTTC
CDR3 protein: CAIGGRAWTDYNEQFF
D gene: .
V gene: TRBV10-3
J gene: TRBJ2-1
clone size: few

CDR3 DNA: TGTGCCAGCAGCCCTCGACAGGGATCACCCCTCCACTTT
CDR3 protein: CASSPRQGSPLHF
D gene: TRBD1
V gene: TRBV7-2
J gene: TRBJ1-6
clone size: few

CDR3 DNA: TGTGCCCAAAGCGGGGGAGCTAACTATGGCTACACCTTC
CDR3 protein: CAQSGGANYGYTF
D gene: .
V gene: TRBV30
J gene: TRBJ1-2
clone size: .

CDR3 DNA: TGTGCCTGGACGTACGGGGGGAACACTGAAGCTTTCTTT
CDR3 protein: CAWTYGGNTEAFF
D gene: .
V gene: TRBV30
J gene: TRBJ1-1
clone size: .

CDR3 DNA: TGCGCCAGCAGTGAGTTGTCTAGCGGGAGGTACGAGCAGTACTTC
CDR3 protein: CASSELSSGRYEQYF
D gene: TRBD2
V gene: TRBV10-1
J gene: TRBJ2-7
clone size: .

CDR3 DNA: TGTGCCAGCAGCCCTACGGGACAGGGGTTGATAGGGGAGACCCAGTACTTC
CDR3 protein: CASSPTGQGLIGETQYF
D gene: TRBD1
V gene: TRBV9
J gene: TRBJ2-5
clone size: .

CDR3 DNA: TGTGCCTGGAGTGTACTAAGGTTGGGGACTGAAGCTTTCTTT
CDR3 protein: CAWSVLRLGTEAFF
D gene: .
V gene: TRBV30
J gene: TRBJ1-1
clone size: .

CDR3 DNA: TGTGCCAGTAGTGTAAAGAACACTGAAGCTTTCTTT
CDR3 protein: CASSVKNTEAFF
D gene: .
V gene: TRBV19
J gene: TRBJ1-1
clone size: .

CDR3 DNA: TGTGCCAGCAGTGAAGGTGGCAGGGCCCAAGGGGAGACCCAGTACTTC
CDR3 protein: CASSEGGRAQGETQYF
D gene: .
V gene: TRBV25-1
J gene: TRBJ2-5
clone size: few

CDR3 DNA: TGTGCCAGCAGCTCTAGCGGCCCCCCCGGGGAGCTGTTTTTT
CDR3 protein: CASSSSGPPGELFF
D gene: TRBD2
V gene: TRBV7-3
J gene: TRBJ2-2
clone size: few

CDR3 DNA: TGCGCCAGCAGCTTGGGAGTCAGCAGCTCCTACAATGAGCAGTTCTTC
CDR3 protein: CASSLGVSSSYNEQFF
D gene: .
V gene: TRBV5-1
J gene: TRBJ2-1
clone size: few

CDR3 DNA: TGTGCCACCAGCAGAGATCAAGGGACCTACGAGCAGTACTTC
CDR3 protein: CATSRDQGTYEQYF
D gene: .
V gene: TRBV15
J gene: TRBJ2-7
clone size: .

CDR3 DNA: TGCGCCAGCAGCCGACAGGGGTTGGGGACTGAAGCTTTCTTT
CDR3 protein: CASSRQGLGTEAFF
D gene: TRBD1
V gene: TRBV23-1
J gene: TRBJ1-1
clone size: .

CDR3 DNA: TGTGCCAGCAGAGTGGGACGGAACTACGAGCAGTACTTC
CDR3 protein: CASRVGRNYEQYF
D gene: .
V gene: TRBV28
J gene: TRBJ2-7
clone size: .

CDR3 DNA: TGTGCCAGCAGCTCCCTCGGGGCCAAAAACATTCAGTACTTC
CDR3 protein: CASSSLGAKNIQYF
D gene: .
V gene: TRBV5-6
J gene: TRBJ2-4
clone size: few

CDR3 DNA: TGTGCCAGCAGCGCTCTAGCGGGAAGCTCCTACAATGAGCAGTTCTTC
CDR3 protein: CASSALAGSSYNEQFF
D gene: TRBD2
V gene: TRBV9
J gene: TRBJ2-1
clone size: few

CDR3 DNA: TGTGCCAGCTCGATTTGGGGTGGCAATCAGCCCCAGCATTTT
CDR3 protein: CASSIWGGNQPQHF
D gene: .
V gene: TRBV19
J gene: TRBJ1-5
clone size: .

CDR3 DNA: TGTGCCAGCAGCCCCGGGGGGAGCTCCTACAATGAGCAGTTCTTC
CDR3 protein: CASSPGGSSYNEQFF
D gene: TRBD2
V gene: TRBV25-1
J gene: TRBJ2-1
clone size: .

CDR3 DNA: TGTGCCAGCAGCTTATCCCTTCAATCCACTGAAGCTTTCTTT
CDR3 protein: CASSLSLQSTEAFF
D gene: .
V gene: TRBV7-9
J gene: TRBJ1-1
clone size: few

CDR3 DNA: TGCAGCGGTGAATCAGGGGGCTTAACCCGAGAGACCCAGTACTTC
CDR3 protein: CSGESGGLTRETQYF
D gene: TRBD1
V gene: TRBV29-1
J gene: TRBJ2-5
clone size: .

CDR3 DNA: TGTGCCAGCAGTCGACAGGGTCATGGCTACACCTTC
CDR3 protein: CASSRQGHGYTF
D gene: TRBD1
V gene: TRBV7-9
J gene: TRBJ1-2
clone size: .